This is a list of T cell receptor beta chains from one sample in a study of Tregs in tolerant kidney transplant recipients. Clones were sequenced by immunoSEQ multiplex PCR, and TCRdb holds only the in-frame ones, with some missing. This sample has roughly 64,000 clones, with more than 75% found just once. This specimen was CD4+ T cells from blood (PBMCs), taken 6 months after the transplant. These receptors were collected from a human patient who received a combined kidney and bone marrow transplant. Some T cells may originate from the graft donor. Each CDR3 is given with its conserved first and last residue. Fields, in order: clone size, V gene, J gene, D gene, CDR3 protein, CDR3 DNA. The D gene is left open where the match is weak. Where a row states a size, it is once, few, many or the class of an expanded clone; other rows omit it.

-	TRBV4-2	TRBJ1-4	-	CASSQRLATATNEKLFF	TGTGCCAGCAGCCAACGACTAGCGACTGCAACTAATGAAAAACTGTTTTTT
-	TRBV7-8	TRBJ1-5	-	CASSLVYRSNQPQHF	TGTGCCAGCAGCTTAGTGTACAGAAGCAATCAGCCCCAGCATTTT
-	TRBV5-1	TRBJ2-1	TRBD2	CASKDGLADNEQFF	TGCGCCAGCAAGGATGGACTAGCGGACAATGAGCAGTTCTTC
-	TRBV7-3	TRBJ2-1	-	CASSSDRGEQFF	TGTGCCAGCAGCTCCGACCGGGGTGAGCAGTTCTTC
once	TRBV30	TRBJ1-1	TRBD1	CALRGQGVPHTEAFF	TGTGCCCTCCGGGGACAGGGGGTCCCGCACACTGAAGCTTTCTTT
-	TRBV5-1	TRBJ2-3	-	CASSLFSTDTQYF	TGCGCCAGCAGCCTGTTTAGCACAGATACGCAGTATTTT
once	TRBV7-2	TRBJ1-1	TRBD1	CASSNDRDPNTEAFF	TGTGCCAGCAGCAATGACAGGGACCCGAACACTGAAGCTTTCTTT
-	TRBV5-1	TRBJ1-5	TRBD1	CASSLQGDQPQHF	TGCGCCAGCAGCCTACAGGGGGATCAGCCCCAGCATTTT
-	TRBV11-3	TRBJ1-6	-	CASSSREGNNSPLHF	TGTGCCAGCAGCTCCCGGGAGGGGAATAATTCACCCCTCCACTTT
-	TRBV11-2	TRBJ1-2	-	CASSLDGGSLNYGYTF	TGTGCCAGCAGCTTAGATGGAGGGTCCCTTAACTATGGCTACACCTTC
-	TRBV9	TRBJ2-3	TRBD2	CASSPRTSGPTDTQYF	TGTGCCAGCAGCCCCAGGACTAGCGGCCCCACAGATACGCAGTATTTT
-	TRBV7-2	TRBJ2-1	-	CASSLEQGKNEQFF	TGTGCCAGCAGCTTAGAACAGGGTAAAAATGAGCAGTTCTTC
-	TRBV19	TRBJ1-5	TRBD1	CATADRVAQPQHF	TGTGCCACCGCCGACAGGGTTGCTCAGCCCCAGCATTTT
-	TRBV29-1	TRBJ2-3	-	CSVWSLAADTQYF	TGCAGCGTCTGGTCGTTGGCTGCAGATACGCAGTATTTT
-	TRBV7-3	TRBJ2-5	TRBD2	CASSKASGGETQYF	TGTGCCAGCAGCAAGGCTAGCGGGGGGGAGACCCAGTACTTC
-	TRBV18	TRBJ2-3	TRBD2	CASSPLGAGGVDTQYF	TGTGCCAGCTCACCACTTGGAGCGGGAGGTGTAGATACGCAGTATTTT
once	TRBV7-3	TRBJ2-7	-	CASSLGVQGEQYF	TGTGCCAGCAGCTTAGGGGTCCAGGGCGAGCAGTACTTC
-	TRBV5-3	TRBJ2-2	-	CARISPGRERTGELFF	TGTGCCAGAATCTCCCCGGGTCGGGAGAGAACCGGGGAGCTGTTTTTT
-	TRBV28	TRBJ2-7	-	CASSSPPIETSSYEQYF	TGTGCCAGCAGTTCCCCCCCGATCGAAACAAGCTCCTACGAGCAGTACTTC
-	TRBV5-6	TRBJ1-1	-	CASTILGAGGDTEAFF	TGTGCCAGCACCATTTTGGGGGCAGGTGGGGACACTGAAGCTTTCTTT
-	TRBV5-1	TRBJ2-7	-	CASSLGQGTHEQYF	TGCGCCAGCAGCTTGGGCCAGGGTACCCACGAGCAGTACTTC
few	TRBV6-4	TRBJ1-4	-	CASSDSRFGAGNEKLFF	TGTGCCAGCAGTGACTCGAGATTTGGCGCGGGGAATGAAAAACTGTTTTTT
-	TRBV7-2	TRBJ2-3	-	CASSLVGDTQYF	TGTGCCAGCAGCTTAGTCGGAGATACGCAGTATTTT
-	TRBV6-5	TRBJ2-1	-	CASSYSYGDEQFF	TGTGCCAGCAGTTACTCATACGGAGATGAGCAGTTCTTC
-	TRBV6-6	TRBJ2-1	-	CASSYPGTYNEQFF	TGTGCCAGCAGTTACCCGGGGACATACAATGAGCAGTTCTTC
-	TRBV7-2	TRBJ2-7	-	CASSFKTGQYEQYF	TGTGCCAGCAGCTTTAAGACAGGTCAATACGAGCAGTACTTC
-	TRBV19	TRBJ1-4	-	CASRISSGHEKLFF	TGTGCCAGTAGAATATCAAGCGGACATGAAAAACTGTTTTTT
-	TRBV6-1	TRBJ2-7	-	CASSDAGPAPRVQYF	TGTGCCAGCAGTGATGCCGGTCCGGCCCCGCGGGTGCAGTACTTC
-	TRBV19	TRBJ1-6	TRBD1	CASRTRTGSYNSPLHF	TGTGCCAGTAGAACCCGGACAGGGTCATATAATTCCCCCCTCCACTTT
-	TRBV4-2	TRBJ2-7	TRBD2	CASSLQTAGDYEQYF	TGTGCCAGCAGCCTTCAAACCGCGGGGGACTACGAGCAGTACTTC
medium-sized	TRBV27	TRBJ2-7	-	CASSFNRQGLHEQYF	TGTGCCAGCAGTTTCAATCGGCAGGGGTTGCACGAGCAGTACTTC
-	TRBV5-1	TRBJ2-7	TRBD1	CASSFFGQGYEQYF	TGCGCCAGCAGCTTTTTCGGACAGGGGTACGAGCAGTACTTC
-	TRBV6-7	TRBJ2-3	TRBD2	CATFGEAGGVDTQYF	TGTGCCACCTTCGGGGAAGCGGGGGGGGTAGATACGCAGTATTTT
-	TRBV12-5	TRBJ2-7	TRBD2	CASAGIAGGYEQYF	TGTGCTAGCGCAGGGATAGCGGGAGGATACGAGCAGTACTTC
-	TRBV6-5	TRBJ2-7	TRBD1	CASSYSRQGAYEQYF	TGTGCCAGCAGTTACTCGAGACAGGGGGCATACGAGCAGTACTTC
-	TRBV5-6	TRBJ2-3	-	CASSPWSLSTDTQYF	TGTGCCAGCAGCCCCTGGAGTCTGAGCACAGATACGCAGTATTTT
-	TRBV6-1	TRBJ2-2	TRBD2	CASRRLAGGTGELFF	TGTGCCAGCAGGAGACTAGCGGGGGGCACCGGGGAGCTGTTTTTT
-	TRBV6-1	TRBJ1-5	TRBD1	CASSDRTGRSNQPQHF	TGTGCCAGCAGTGATAGGACAGGGCGTAGCAATCAGCCCCAGCATTTT
-	TRBV2	TRBJ1-2	-	CASSLPVSESYGYTF	TGTGCCAGCAGCCTCCCAGTGAGCGAAAGCTATGGCTACACCTTC
-	TRBV21-1	TRBJ2-7	-	CASSVRYEQYF	TGTGCCAGCAGCGTCCGCTACGAGCAGTACTTC
-	TRBV2	TRBJ2-1	TRBD2	CASSPGTSGSGVEQFF	TGTGCCAGCAGTCCCGGGACTAGCGGGAGTGGGGTTGAGCAGTTCTTC
-	TRBV18	TRBJ2-7	-	CASSPRDSAYEQYF	TGTGCCAGCTCACCACGGGACTCAGCCTACGAGCAGTACTTC
-	TRBV6-1	TRBJ2-3	TRBD2	CASSGVGLAGEDTQYF	TGTGCCAGCAGTGGCGTGGGGCTAGCGGGAGAAGATACGCAGTATTTT